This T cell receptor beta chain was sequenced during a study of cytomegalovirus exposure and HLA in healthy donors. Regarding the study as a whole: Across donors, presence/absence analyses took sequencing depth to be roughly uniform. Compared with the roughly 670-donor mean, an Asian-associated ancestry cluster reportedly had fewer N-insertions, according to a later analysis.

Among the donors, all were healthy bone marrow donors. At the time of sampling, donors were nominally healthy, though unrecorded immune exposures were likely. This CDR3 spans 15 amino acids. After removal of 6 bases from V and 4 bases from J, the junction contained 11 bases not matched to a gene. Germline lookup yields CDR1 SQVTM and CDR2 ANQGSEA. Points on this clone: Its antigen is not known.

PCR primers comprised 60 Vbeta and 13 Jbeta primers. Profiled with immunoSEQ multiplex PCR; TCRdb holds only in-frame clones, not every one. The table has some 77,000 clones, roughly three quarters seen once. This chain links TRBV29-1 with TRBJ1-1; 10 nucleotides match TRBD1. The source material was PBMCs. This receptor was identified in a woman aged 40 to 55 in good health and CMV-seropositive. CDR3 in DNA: TGCAGCGTGGCCGCGACAGGGGGCGTCCGCACTGAAGCTTTCTTT. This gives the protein CSVAATGGVRTEAFF.